The clone carrying this TCR beta chain turned up a few times. This specimen belongs to a study of patients and donors after allogeneic stem cell transplantation. The CDR3 covers 14 residues. Germline V CDR1 and CDR2: SGHRS, YFSETQ. The germline V and J ends were trimmed by 1 base and 3 bases, with 9 bases remaining between them. TCRdb analysed the RT-PCR reads with MiXCR anew, one entry per CDR3 protein. The data contain about a million distinct CDR3 sequences, roughly 18% of them seen just once; the ten biggest clones take up around 6%. The material sequenced was blood, either unsorted or a sorted T cell fraction (not recorded which). This sequence joins TRBV5-1 and TRBJ2-3; D not certain. The receptor's source is a human donor who was either an allogeneic HSCT recipient or a stem cell or donor lymphocyte infusion donor (not recorded which). It is not recorded whose cells these are; they may come from a transplant donor. CDR3 nucleotide sequence: TGCGCCAGCAGCTTGCTGGTCTTAACAGATACGCAGTATTTT. Translation gives CASSLLVLTDTQYF. Using reference TRBV5-1 and TRBJ2-3 for the parts outside the CDR3, the full variable domain is KAGVTQTPRYLIKTRGQQVTLSCSPISGHRSVSWYQQTPGQGLQFLFEYFSETQRNKGNFPGRFSGRQFSNSRSEMNVSTLELGDSALYLCASSLLVLTDTQYFGPGTRLTVL.